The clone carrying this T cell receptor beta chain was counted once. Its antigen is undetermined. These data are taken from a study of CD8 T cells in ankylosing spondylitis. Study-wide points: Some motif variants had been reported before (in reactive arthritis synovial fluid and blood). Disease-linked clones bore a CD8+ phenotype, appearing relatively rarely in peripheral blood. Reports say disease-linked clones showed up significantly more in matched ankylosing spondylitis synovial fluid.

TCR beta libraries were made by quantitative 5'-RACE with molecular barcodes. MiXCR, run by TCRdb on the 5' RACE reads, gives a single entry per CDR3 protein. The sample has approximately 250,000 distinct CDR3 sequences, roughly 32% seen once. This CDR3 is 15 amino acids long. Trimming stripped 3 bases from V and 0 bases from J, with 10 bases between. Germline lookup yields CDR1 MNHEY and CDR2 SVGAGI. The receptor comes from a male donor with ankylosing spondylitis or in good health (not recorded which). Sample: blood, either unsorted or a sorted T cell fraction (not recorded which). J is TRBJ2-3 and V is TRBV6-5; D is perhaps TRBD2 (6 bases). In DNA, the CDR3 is TGTGCCAGCAGTTATTCGGGACTTAGCACAGATACGCAGTATTTT. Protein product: CASSYSGLSTDTQYF.